Presented here are 17 T cell receptor beta chains from one specimen sequenced in a study of T cell repertoires in aging, cancer and after chemotherapy (dated by TCRdb to the late 2010s). TCR beta rearrangements were amplified from genomic DNA isolated from peripheral blood, not from sorted cells or RNA. These reads were obtained on an Illumina MiSeq. Multiplex touch-down PCR with a mixed TRB-A/B primer pool was used to amplify rearranged TRB sequences covering the V, D and J segments. Using fastp trimming at Q25 and MiXCR clonotype assembly, TCRdb reanalyzed the public sequencing data and kept in-frame beta chains. Under each unique CDR3 protein, matching rows form one entry showing the most common genes and DNA. The sample table contains roughly 6,000 distinct CDR3 sequences; only one count was recorded for around a fifth of them. The ten top clones hold under 3% of the sample. The sample consisted of blood. All receptors derive from a human donor with a blood cancer.

In the case of this clonotype: This may come from a read error, since a much larger clone is one base off. The chain couples TRBV6-1 to TRBJ2-7; D is undetermined. V lost 1 base to trimming and J lost 4 bases, with 14 bases between them. This CDR3 has 15 residues. CDR1 is MNHNS, CDR2 SASEGT, per germline. The CDR3 DNA reads TGTGCCAGCAGTGAAGGAGAACACGGCGTATACGAGCAGTACTTC. Protein product: CASSEGEHGVYEQYF.

The V gene is TRBV28, the J gene TRBJ1-5, with TRBD1 as a possible D gene (6 bases). Germline V gene sequence: CDR1 MDHEN, CDR2 SYDVKM. The CDR3 has 15 amino acids. V was pared by 2 bases and J by 1 base, with 9 bases between. DNA of the CDR3: TGTGCCAGCAGTTTAGGGGGCGCGAGCAATCAGCCCCAGCATTTT. Translating it yields CASSLGGASNQPQHF.

Sample share makes this clonotype medium-sized. This chain uses TRBV19 with TRBJ1-4; the D gene is possibly TRBD1 (5 bases). The V gene lost 6 bases and the J gene lost 1 base, with 18 bases spanning the gap. CDR3 length: 17 residues. Germline CDR1 is LNHDA and CDR2 is SQIVND (reference sequence). The chain's CDR3 is CASSPSGRGLTNEKLFF. CDR3 nucleotides: TGTGCCAGTAGCCCATCTGGCCGGGGGTTAACTAATGAAAAACTGTTTTTT.

The chain employs TRBV5-1 and TRBJ2-3; D may be TRBD2 (7 bases). V was clipped by 4 bases and J by 4 bases, with 16 bases between them. Germline V gives CDR1 SGHRS, CDR2 YFSETQ. The CDR3 totals 15 residues. The CDR3 spells CASSPLGGGADTQYF. CDR3 sequence (DNA): TGCGCCAGCAGCCCCCTAGGCGGGGGCGCAGATACGCAGTATTTT.

In nucleotides, the CDR3 is TGTGCCAGCAGCTCCTACCCCCGGAGACAGGGGTGGACCCAGTACTTC. Translating it yields CASSSYPRRQGWTQYF. J is TRBJ2-5 and V is TRBV11-2; 8 bases are a match to TRBD1. V lost 4 bases and J lost 7; bases outside the gene matches: 14. In germline, CDR1 is SGHAT, CDR2 FQNNGV. CDR3 length: 16 amino acids.

The chain uses TRBV24-1 and TRBJ2-7; tentatively, D is TRBD1 (5 bases). The V and J ends lost 3 bases and 0 bases respectively, with 8 bases between them. The CDR3 consists of 14 residues. The germline V gene has CDR1 KGHDR and CDR2 SFDVKD. In nucleotides, the CDR3 is TGTGCCACCAGTGATCGGCAGGGCTCCTACGAGCAGTACTTC. Translated: CATSDRQGSYEQYF.

In its sample, this clonotype ranks as medium-sized (0.01 to 0.1%). The rearrangement joins TRBV5-6 to TRBJ1-3; no clear D gene. The CDR3 extends over 15 amino acids. Looked up from germline, CDR1 is SGHDT and CDR2 is YYEEEE. Trimming left V 2 bases short and J 0 bases short, with 9 bases between. Written as DNA, the CDR3 is TGTGCCAGCAGCTTCCGACGGAGCTCTGGAAACACCATATATTTT. This gives the protein CASSFRRSSGNTIYF.

This clonotype was seen a handful of times. The chain is built from TRBV10-3 and TRBJ2-4, with TRBD1 identical over 10 bases. Germline trimming cut 5 bases from V and 7 bases from J; bases unmatched to any gene: 5. The CDR3 spans 14 residues. Germline V gene sequence: CDR1 ENHRY, CDR2 SYGVKD. The CDR3 spells CAISPGTGVNIQYF. In DNA, the CDR3 is TGTGCCATCAGTCCCGGGACAGGGGTTAACATTCAGTACTTC.

This clonotype is termed medium-sized. The V and J genes are TRBV27 and TRBJ2-3, with a weak D call TRBD1 (6 bases). There are 13 residues in the CDR3. V was shortened by 4 bases and J by 4 bases, with 9 bases between the two germline ends. Looked up from germline, CDR1 is MNHEY and CDR2 is SMNVEV (reference sequence). CDR3 in amino acids: CASSWRTADTQYF. The CDR3 DNA reads TGTGCCAGCAGTTGGCGGACAGCAGATACGCAGTATTTT.

This clonotype ranks as medium-sized. V usage is TRBV27 and J usage is TRBJ1-1, with D perhaps matching TRBD1 (5 bases). The CDR3 consists of 13 residues. Germline V gives CDR1 MNHEY, CDR2 SMNVEV (reference sequence). V was clipped by 4 bases and J by 1 base, with 7 bases between them. CDR3 sequence: CASSWGGNTEAFF. CDR3 DNA sequence: TGTGCCAGCAGTTGGGGCGGGAACACTGAAGCTTTCTTT.

By sample share, this clonotype is medium-sized. The gene calls are TRBV18 and TRBJ1-1; 7 bases agree with TRBD1. The trim removed 3 bases at V and 1 base at J, leaving 5 bases unmatched. Germline lookup yields CDR1 KGHSH and CDR2 LQKENI. The CDR3 is 15 residues long. The CDR3 nucleotides read TGTGCCAGCTCACCCACGGGACAGCCGAACACTGAAGCTTTCTTT. This encodes CASSPTGQPNTEAFF. The full variable domain, with the rest looked up from reference TRBV18 and TRBJ1-1, is NAGVMQNPRHLVRRRGQEARLRCSPMKGHSHVYWYRQLPEEGLKFMVYLQKENIIDESGMPKERFSAEFPKEGPSILRIQQVVRGDSAAYFCASSPTGQPNTEAFFGQGTRLTVV.

This clonotype was counted only a few times. This chain joins TRBV24-1 and TRBJ1-5, with TRBD1 as a possible D gene (5 bases). This CDR3 contains 16 residues. V lost 7 bases, J lost 3 bases, and 18 bases lay in between. From germline, CDR1 is KGHDR and CDR2 SFDVKD. CDR3 protein: CATRENGGTSNQPQHF. As DNA, the CDR3 is TGTGCCACCAGGGAAAATGGTGGGACTTCCAATCAGCCCCAGCATTTT.

Judged by abundance, this clonotype is medium-sized. The V gene is TRBV20-1, the J gene TRBJ1-2; 11 nucleotides match TRBD1. V lost 2 bases to trimming and J lost 8 bases; unmatched junction nucleotides: 7. This CDR3 region has 14 residues. Germline CDR1 and CDR2: DFQATT and SNEGSKA (reference sequence). The CDR3 DNA sequence: TGCAGTGCTAGAAGTAGGGACAGGGGGAGGGGCTACACCTTC. Its translation: CSARSRDRGRGYTF.

This clonotype was observed a handful of times. The chain links TRBV5-1 to TRBJ2-5; the match to TRBD2 covers 11 bases. The CDR3 runs to 16 residues. The junction had 3 bases not matched to a gene; V was cut back by 1 base and J by 1 base. CDR1 is SGHRS and CDR2 is YFSETQ in the germline V gene. CDR3 coding DNA: TGCGCCAGCAGCTTGCCCGGGACTAGCGGCCAAGAGACCCAGTACTTC. It is translated as CASSLPGTSGQETQYF.

This clonotype was counted a few times. The V call is TRBV5-1, the J call TRBJ1-1, with unresolved D. Germline assignment: CDR1 SGHRS and CDR2 YFSETQ. Trimming left V 0 bases short and J 3 bases short, with 12 bases between. The CDR3 has 15 amino acids. CDR3 protein: CASSLDAQRDTEAFF. The DNA for the CDR3 is TGCGCCAGCAGCTTGGATGCCCAACGAGACACTGAAGCTTTCTTT.

On this clonotype itself: This could be a read error, since a much larger clone is one nucleotide away. The V gene is TRBV29-1, the J gene TRBJ2-2; D not resolved. Germline V CDR1 and CDR2: SQVTM, ANQGSEA. The CDR3 consists of 11 residues. CDR3: CSSDNTGELFF. The CDR3 DNA reads as TGCAGTTCTGATAACACCGGGGAGCTGTTTTTT.

Remarks on this clonotype: A junction end diverges from the germline sequence, so it may reflect a read error. J is TRBJ2-1 and V is TRBV5-1, with D unresolved. Germline assignment: CDR1 SGHRS and CDR2 YFSETQ. The CDR3 has 14 amino acids. CDR3 in DNA: TGCGCCAGCAGCTTGGATTGGGCCGCCAATAAGCAGTTCTTC. As protein: CASSLDWAANKQFF.